This T cell receptor (beta chain) was identified during a study of identical twins. Study results and caveats: Researchers reported weaker excess twin sharing in beta out-of-frame sequences.

The CDR3 is 14 amino acids. V was cut by 5 bases and J by 2 bases, with 9 bases left in between. This clonotype was observed at least ten times. Its antigen is not identified. Template switching added a universal primer binding site, and final cDNA carried unique molecular identifiers. One entry per CDR3 protein, called by TCRdb with MiXCR from the 5' RACE reads. The data hold approximately 260,000 distinct CDR3 sequences, with around 8.3% observed a single time. The same sample was also used in a study of yellow fever vaccine responses in identical twins.

Sample: CD8+ T cells sorted from blood. The receptor was derived from a woman aged 18-29 years in good health. This chain links TRBV12-3 or TRBV12-4 with TRBJ2-2, with D possibly TRBD2 on 6 matching bases. CDR3 coding DNA: TGTGCCAGCAGTCCGGGACTTAACACCGGGGAGCTGTTTTTT. Translated, it gives CASSPGLNTGELFF.